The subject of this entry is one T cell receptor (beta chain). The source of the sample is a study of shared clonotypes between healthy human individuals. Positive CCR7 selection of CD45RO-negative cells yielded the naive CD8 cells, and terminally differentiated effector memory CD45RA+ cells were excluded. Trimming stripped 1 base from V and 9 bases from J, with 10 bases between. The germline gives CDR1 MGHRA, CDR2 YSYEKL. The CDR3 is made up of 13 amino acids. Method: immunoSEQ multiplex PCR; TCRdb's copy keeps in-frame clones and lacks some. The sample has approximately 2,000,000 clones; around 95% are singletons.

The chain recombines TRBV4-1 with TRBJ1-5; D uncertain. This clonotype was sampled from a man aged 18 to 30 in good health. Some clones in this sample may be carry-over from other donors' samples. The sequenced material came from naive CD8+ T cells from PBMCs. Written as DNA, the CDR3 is TGCGCCAGCAGCCAAGCTCAAGCATGGCCCCAGCATTTT. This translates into CASSQAQAWPQHF.